The 15 T cell receptor beta chains below all came from one sample that was sequenced in a study of shared clonotypes between healthy human individuals. Profiled with immunoSEQ multiplex PCR; TCRdb holds only in-frame clones, not every one. The top ten hold about 1.6% of the sample, which has around 1,900,000 clones, about 93% seen once. CD45RO-negative, CCR7-selected cells formed the naive CD8 fraction, which excluded terminally differentiated effector memory CD45RA+ cells. Material: naive CD8+ T cells from PBMCs. The source of these receptors is a man younger than 35 in good health. Some clones in this sample may be carry-over from other donors' samples.

This chain connects TRBV4-1 to TRBJ2-7; D is unclear. The CDR3 runs to 14 residues. Deletions cut 4 bases from V and 2 bases from J, with 12 bases between. Germline loops: CDR1 MGHRA, CDR2 YSYEKL. The CDR3 loop is CASSLRTETYEQYF. The CDR3 DNA reads TGCGCCAGCAGCCTGCGGACGGAAACCTACGAGCAGTACTTC.

The chain recombines TRBV27 with TRBJ2-7; weak D call: TRBD2 (6 bases). CDR1 is MNHEY, CDR2 SMNVEV, per germline (reference sequence). V gave up 6 bases and J gave up 1 base, with 16 bases separating them. This CDR3 is 15 amino acids long. The CDR3, as DNA: TGTGCCAGCAGGTGGCTAGCGCATTCGTCCTACGAGCAGTACTTC. Its translation: CASRWLAHSSYEQYF.

The chain carries TRBV9 and TRBJ2-7, with D perhaps matching TRBD1 (6 bases). V was pared by 4 bases and J by 6 bases, with 17 bases between. The germline gives CDR1 SGDLS, CDR2 YYNGEE. The CDR3 has 14 residues. The CDR3 DNA reads as TGTGCCAGCAGCCTCCGACAGGCCCCGGGCGAGCAGTACTTC. Its protein is CASSLRQAPGEQYF.

The chain joins TRBV19 to TRBJ2-1; 10 bases are a match to TRBD2. Trimming took 5 bases from V and 9 from J; bases not matched to a gene: 13. The germline V gene encodes CDR1 LNHDA and CDR2 SQIVND (reference sequence). The CDR3 is 16 residues long. The CDR3 region is CASSSEREGLGSEQFF. As DNA, the CDR3 is TGTGCCAGTAGTTCTGAGCGGGAGGGCTTAGGGAGTGAGCAGTTCTTC.

The rearrangement links TRBV7-9 to TRBJ1-2; perhaps TRBD1 as D (6 bases). Trimming stripped 0 bases from V and 6 bases from J, with 11 bases between. Germline CDR1 is SEHNR and CDR2 is FQNEAQ (reference sequence). This CDR3 has 14 residues. In DNA, the CDR3 is TGTGCCAGCAGCTTAGCTAGCAGGGGAGATGGCTACACCTTC. Its translation is CASSLASRGDGYTF.

The rearrangement links TRBV7-6 to TRBJ2-6, with D perhaps matching TRBD1 (5 bases). This CDR3 comprises 15 residues. Germline V CDR1 and CDR2: SGHVS, FNYEAQ. The V end lost 4 bases, the J end lost 4 bases, and 11 bases lay between the germline ends. The CDR3 loop is CASSSSGNGANVLTF. CDR3 sequence (DNA): TGTGCCAGCAGCTCCTCAGGGAACGGGGCCAACGTCCTGACTTTC.

J is TRBJ1-1 and V is TRBV4-1; the D is unclear. The CDR3 covers 14 residues. Germline V gene lookup returns CDR1 MGHRA and CDR2 YSYEKL. Trimming shortened V by 3 bases and J by 6 bases, and 14 bases separated the two germline ends. The CDR3 DNA reads TGCGCCAGCAGCCATGATCGACCGGCCGCTGAAGCTTTCTTT. Protein product: CASSHDRPAAEAFF.

V is TRBV6-4 and J is TRBJ2-3; D gene ambiguous. The CDR3 covers 15 residues. V was shortened by 3 bases and J by 3 bases, with 13 bases between the two germline ends. Per the germline V gene, CDR1 is MRHNA and CDR2 is SNTAGT. CDR3 sequence reads: CASSDRSGPTDTQYF. CDR3 nucleotides: TGTGCCAGCAGTGATAGGTCAGGACCGACAGATACGCAGTATTTT.

The chain joins TRBV2 to TRBJ2-3; D unresolved. The germline CDR1 and CDR2 sequences are SNHLY and FYNNEI. The CDR3 length is 14 residues. Trimming took off 8 bases at V and 2 bases at J, with 14 bases between the two ends. CDR3 sequence: CASGRHGPTDTQYF. DNA of the CDR3: TGTGCCAGCGGTCGACATGGGCCCACAGATACGCAGTATTTT.

The rearrangement joins TRBV25-1 to TRBJ2-5; possible D gene TRBD1, 6 bases. Looked up from germline, CDR1 is MGHDK and CDR2 is SYGVNS. This CDR3 has 14 amino acids. The V gene lost 2 bases and the J gene lost 4 bases, with 11 bases spanning the gap. The CDR3 DNA follows: TGTGCCAGCAGTGAAGATGAACAGGGAGAGACCCAGTACTTC. This translates into CASSEDEQGETQYF.

The chain couples TRBV5-8 to TRBJ2-7; 7 bases map to TRBD2. The V gene end was trimmed by 0 bases and the J gene end by 3 bases; junction bases not matched to a gene: 9. This CDR3 is built from 16 residues. The V gene's germline CDR1 is SGHTS and CDR2 YDEGEE. The CDR3: CASSLAGLAEDYEQYF. The CDR3 DNA reads TGTGCCAGCAGCTTGGCGGGGCTAGCGGAAGACTACGAGCAGTACTTC.

The V gene is TRBV6-5, the J gene TRBJ1-1; the D is unclear. The CDR3 has 13 amino acids. Trimming shortened V by 4 bases and J by 0 bases, and 6 bases separated the two germline ends. Germline assignment: CDR1 MNHEY and CDR2 SVGAGI. This CDR3 reads CASSSQMNTEAFF. The CDR3 region has the DNA TGTGCCAGCAGTTCCCAGATGAACACTGAAGCTTTCTTT.

The chain couples TRBV7-9 to TRBJ1-2; D unresolved. The germline gives CDR1 SEHNR, CDR2 FQNEAQ (reference sequence). V was clipped by 5 bases and J by 8 bases, with 18 bases between them. The CDR3 spans 14 residues. As DNA, the CDR3 is TGTGCCAGCAGCCAAGGGCAGTTATTGCCGGGCTACACCTTC. Translated: CASSQGQLLPGYTF.

The chain combines TRBV19 with TRBJ2-3, with 11 bases fitting TRBD2. Germline lookup yields CDR1 LNHDA and CDR2 SQIVND (reference sequence). With 1 base clipped from V and 1 base from J, the junction kept 1 base outside the gene matches. This CDR3 is built from 16 residues. Here the CDR3 DNA reads TGTGCCAGTAGTATAGGACTAGCGGGGCGCACAGATACGCAGTATTTT. This codes for CASSIGLAGRTDTQYF.

The rearrangement uses TRBV27 and TRBJ2-7; D may be TRBD1 or TRBD2 (6 bases each). The CDR3 extends over 16 amino acids. The germline V gene has CDR1 MNHEY and CDR2 SMNVEV (reference sequence). V lost 0 bases, J lost 1 base, and 13 bases lay in between. CDR3: CASSLSSGDWSYEQYF. The CDR3 bases are TGTGCCAGCAGTTTATCGTCAGGGGACTGGTCCTACGAGCAGTACTTC.